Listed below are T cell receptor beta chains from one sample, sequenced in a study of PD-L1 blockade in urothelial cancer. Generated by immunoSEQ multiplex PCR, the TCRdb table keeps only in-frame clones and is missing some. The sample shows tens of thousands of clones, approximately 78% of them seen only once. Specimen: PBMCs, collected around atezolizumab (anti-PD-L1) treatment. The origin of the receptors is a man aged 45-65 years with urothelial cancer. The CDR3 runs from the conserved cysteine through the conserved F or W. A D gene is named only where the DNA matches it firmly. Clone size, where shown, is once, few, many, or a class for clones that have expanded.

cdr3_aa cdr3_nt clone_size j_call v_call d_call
CASRAGLALYNEQFF TGTGCCAGCAGAGCTGGACTAGCCTTATACAATGAGCAGTTCTTC . TRBJ2-1 TRBV25-1 TRBD2
CASSYRGGDQPQHF TGTGCCAGCAGTTACAGGGGGGGGGATCAGCCCCAGCATTTT . TRBJ1-5 TRBV6-5 .
CASSLQIGANVLTF TGTGCCAGCAGCTTGCAAATTGGGGCCAACGTCCTGACTTTC . TRBJ2-6 TRBV5-4 .
CASSQEIQANTEAFF TGTGCCAGCAGCCAAGAGATACAGGCGAACACTGAAGCTTTCTTT . TRBJ1-1 TRBV4-2 .
CASSYRESNQPQHF TGTGCCAGCAGTTACAGGGAGAGCAATCAGCCCCAGCATTTT . TRBJ1-5 TRBV6-5 .
CASSLGRGGNTGELFF TGTGCCAGCAGCCTTGGGCGGGGGGGTAACACCGGGGAGCTGTTTTTT . TRBJ2-2 TRBV7-2 TRBD2
CSASSHNEQFF TGCAGTGCTAGCTCCCACAATGAGCAGTTCTTC . TRBJ2-1 TRBV20-1 .
CASSLGQGIKETQYF TGCGCCAGCAGCCTCGGACAGGGGATAAAAGAGACCCAGTACTTC . TRBJ2-5 TRBV5-1 TRBD1
CSVELGQGTTGELFF TGCAGCGTTGAGTTAGGACAGGGTACCACCGGGGAGCTGTTTTTT . TRBJ2-2 TRBV29-1 TRBD1
CASSVGGVSYEQYF TGTGCCAGCAGCGTAGGGGGCGTTAGCTACGAGCAGTACTTC . TRBJ2-7 TRBV9 .
CASSPSMNTEAFF TGTGCCAGCAGCCCATCTATGAACACTGAAGCTTTCTTT . TRBJ1-1 TRBV14 .
CASSLGGIDTEAFF TGCGCCAGCAGCTTGGGAGGGATTGACACTGAAGCTTTCTTT . TRBJ1-1 TRBV5-1 .
CASSPSSAPHYEQYF TGTGCCAGCAGCCCCTCGAGTGCCCCCCATTACGAGCAGTACTTC . TRBJ2-7 TRBV5-6 .
CASQPGQGAQTDTQYF TGTGCCAGTCAACCGGGACAGGGGGCGCAGACAGATACACAGTATTTT . TRBJ2-3 TRBV19 TRBD1
CASSSSGTGGHEQYF TGTGCCAGCAGCTCCTCCGGGACAGGGGGCCACGAGCAGTACTTC . TRBJ2-7 TRBV7-9 TRBD1
CASSKDDFGTGVSEAFF TGTGCCAGCAGCAAAGACGATTTTGGGACAGGGGTATCTGAAGCTTTCTTT . TRBJ1-1 TRBV21-1 .
CASSKRGPSNQPQHF TGTGCCAGTAGTAAGCGGGGGCCCAGCAATCAGCCCCAGCATTTT once TRBJ1-5 TRBV19 .
CASSRGGRADEKLFF TGTGCCAGCAGCCGAGGGGGCAGGGCAGATGAAAAACTGTTTTTT . TRBJ1-4 TRBV11-2 TRBD1
CASSQGPTGTSGNTIYF TGCGCCAGCAGCCAAGGCCCGACAGGAACCTCTGGAAACACCATATATTTT . TRBJ1-3 TRBV4-1 .
CAFGQGAGNTIYF TGTGCCTTTGGACAGGGGGCTGGAAACACCATATATTTT few TRBJ1-3 TRBV30 TRBD1
CASSLVTGQGNTEAFF TGTGCCAGCAGCTTGGTAACGGGACAGGGGAACACTGAAGCTTTCTTT once TRBJ1-1 TRBV7-9 TRBD1
CASSLKLSGRDEQFF TGTGCCAGCAGCTTAAAGCTGTCCGGGAGGGATGAGCAGTTCTTC . TRBJ2-1 TRBV7-3 TRBD2
CASSLVQVGGYTF TGTGCCAGCAGCTTAGTACAGGTCGGGGGCTACACCTTC few TRBJ1-2 TRBV7-9 .